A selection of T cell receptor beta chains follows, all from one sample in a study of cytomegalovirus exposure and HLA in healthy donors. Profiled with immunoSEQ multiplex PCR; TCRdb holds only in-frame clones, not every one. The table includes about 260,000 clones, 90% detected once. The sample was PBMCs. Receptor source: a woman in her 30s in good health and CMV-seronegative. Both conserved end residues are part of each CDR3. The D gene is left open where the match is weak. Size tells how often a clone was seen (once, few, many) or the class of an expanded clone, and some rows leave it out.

CDR3aa: CASSSGTSGRAAGELFF; CDR3nt: TGTGCCAGCAGTTCCGGGACTAGCGGGAGGGCCGCCGGGGAGCTGTTTTTT; d_gene: TRBD2; j_gene: TRBJ2-2; len: 17; abundance: NA; v_gene: TRBV27
CDR3aa: CASSLSPGPKVDTQYF; CDR3nt: TGTGCCAGCAGCTTGTCTCCGGGACCGAAGGTAGATACGCAGTATTTT; d_gene: NA; j_gene: TRBJ2-3; len: 16; abundance: NA; v_gene: TRBV5-6
CDR3aa: CASSQLVLVGYEQYF; CDR3nt: TGCGCCAGCAGCCAATTGGTCCTTGTGGGCTACGAGCAGTACTTC; d_gene: NA; j_gene: TRBJ2-7; len: 15; abundance: NA; v_gene: TRBV4-1
CDR3aa: CAWQNTGELFF; CDR3nt: TGTGCCTGGCAGAACACCGGGGAGCTGTTTTTT; d_gene: NA; j_gene: TRBJ2-2; len: 11; abundance: NA; v_gene: TRBV30
CDR3aa: CSVEEVGGLVSGRAGEQYF; CDR3nt: TGCAGCGTTGAAGAGGTAGGGGGTCTCGTGAGCGGGAGAGCGGGGGAGCAGTACTTC; d_gene: TRBD2; j_gene: TRBJ2-7; len: 19; abundance: NA; v_gene: TRBV29-1
CDR3aa: CASRTFTGELFF; CDR3nt: TGTGCCAGCAGGACTTTTACCGGGGAGCTGTTTTTT; d_gene: NA; j_gene: TRBJ2-2; len: 12; abundance: NA; v_gene: TRBV27
CDR3aa: CASSFGGLAVKETQYF; CDR3nt: TGTGCCAGCAGCTTTGGGGGACTAGCGGTAAAAGAGACCCAGTACTTC; d_gene: TRBD2; j_gene: TRBJ2-5; len: 16; abundance: once; v_gene: TRBV7-6
CDR3aa: CASSTGQTQETQYF; CDR3nt: TGTGCCAGTAGTACAGGACAGACACAAGAGACCCAGTACTTC; d_gene: NA; j_gene: TRBJ2-5; len: 14; abundance: NA; v_gene: TRBV19
CDR3aa: CAISRDSNNEQFF; CDR3nt: TGTGCCATCAGCCGGGACTCCAACAATGAGCAGTTCTTC; d_gene: NA; j_gene: TRBJ2-1; len: 13; abundance: NA; v_gene: TRBV10-3
CDR3aa: CASSQDKNSGTSYNEQFF; CDR3nt: TGTGCCAGCAGCCAAGACAAGAATAGCGGGACCTCCTACAATGAGCAGTTCTTC; d_gene: TRBD2; j_gene: TRBJ2-1; len: 18; abundance: NA; v_gene: TRBV4-2
CDR3aa: CASSLRGPGGYRDEQFF; CDR3nt: TGTGCCAGCAGCTTAAGGGGGCCTGGGGGATACAGGGATGAGCAGTTCTTC; d_gene: NA; j_gene: TRBJ2-1; len: 17; abundance: NA; v_gene: TRBV7-3
CDR3aa: CASSLLSGGLAGGTDTQYF; CDR3nt: TGTGCCAGCAGCTTACTTTCGGGGGGACTAGCGGGAGGAACAGATACGCAGTATTTT; d_gene: TRBD2; j_gene: TRBJ2-3; len: 19; abundance: NA; v_gene: TRBV7-6
CDR3aa: CASSFRGSRQPQHF; CDR3nt: TGTGCCAGCAGTTTCCGGGGTAGCCGGCAGCCCCAGCATTTT; d_gene: NA; j_gene: TRBJ1-5; len: 14; abundance: NA; v_gene: TRBV28
CDR3aa: CASSIGGTEAFF; CDR3nt: TGTGCCAGCAGTATAGGGGGGACTGAAGCTTTCTTT; d_gene: NA; j_gene: TRBJ1-1; len: 12; abundance: NA; v_gene: TRBV28
CDR3aa: CASSLASLTGAYNEQFF; CDR3nt: TGTGCCAGCAGCTTAGCCTCCCTGACAGGGGCCTACAATGAGCAGTTCTTC; d_gene: TRBD1; j_gene: TRBJ2-1; len: 17; abundance: NA; v_gene: TRBV7-9
CDR3aa: CASSSHLPRLDGYTF; CDR3nt: TGTGCCAGCAGCTCCCATCTTCCGAGGTTGGACGGCTACACCTTC; d_gene: NA; j_gene: TRBJ1-2; len: 15; abundance: NA; v_gene: TRBV7-2
CDR3aa: CASSLTQGIYEQYF; CDR3nt: TGTGCCAGCTCACTTACACAGGGGATTTACGAGCAGTACTTC; d_gene: TRBD1; j_gene: TRBJ2-7; len: 14; abundance: NA; v_gene: TRBV18
CDR3aa: CASSLSGVLLSYEQYF; CDR3nt: TGTGCCAGCAGTTTATCAGGGGTCCTACTCTCCTACGAGCAGTACTTC; d_gene: NA; j_gene: TRBJ2-7; len: 16; abundance: NA; v_gene: TRBV28
CDR3aa: CASSQGVGRLNTGELFF; CDR3nt: TGCGCCAGCAGCCAAGGAGTAGGACGGCTGAACACCGGGGAGCTGTTTTTT; d_gene: NA; j_gene: TRBJ2-2; len: 17; abundance: once; v_gene: TRBV4-1
CDR3aa: CASSPVQGALVSEQYF; CDR3nt: TGTGCCAGCAGCCCGGTACAGGGGGCCCTTGTCTCCGAGCAGTACTTC; d_gene: TRBD1; j_gene: TRBJ2-7; len: 16; abundance: few; v_gene: TRBV11-2
CDR3aa: CASSLELSGNTIYF; CDR3nt: TGTGCCAGCAGCTTAGAGCTCTCTGGAAACACCATATATTTT; d_gene: NA; j_gene: TRBJ1-3; len: 14; abundance: NA; v_gene: TRBV11-2
CDR3aa: CSVVSGYEQYF; CDR3nt: TGCAGCGTTGTTTCGGGGTACGAGCAGTACTTC; d_gene: NA; j_gene: TRBJ2-7; len: 11; abundance: NA; v_gene: TRBV29-1
CDR3aa: CASTVGGLGTGELFF; CDR3nt: TGTGCCAGTACGGTGGGGGGGCTGGGCACCGGGGAGCTGTTTTTT; d_gene: NA; j_gene: TRBJ2-2; len: 15; abundance: once; v_gene: TRBV27
CDR3aa: CASSYQRPQETQYF; CDR3nt: TGTGCCAGCAGTTATCAGCGGCCCCAAGAGACCCAGTACTTC; d_gene: NA; j_gene: TRBJ2-5; len: 14; abundance: NA; v_gene: TRBV28
CDR3aa: CASRLGGYNEQFF; CDR3nt: TGTGCCAGTAGACTGGGCGGCTACAATGAGCAGTTCTTC; d_gene: NA; j_gene: TRBJ2-1; len: 13; abundance: NA; v_gene: TRBV19
CDR3aa: CASSLGTGAFF; CDR3nt: TGTGCCAGCAGCTTAGGGACAGGGGCGTTCTTC; d_gene: TRBD1; j_gene: TRBJ2-1; len: 11; abundance: NA; v_gene: TRBV7-9
CDR3aa: CASSERKRTPNEQFF; CDR3nt: TGTGCCAGCAGTGAACGTAAGAGGACCCCTAATGAGCAGTTCTTC; d_gene: NA; j_gene: TRBJ2-1; len: 15; abundance: NA; v_gene: TRBV6-1
CDR3aa: CASGSPGLAGGLSYEQYF; CDR3nt: TGTGCTAGTGGTTCCCCCGGACTAGCGGGAGGACTATCCTACGAGCAGTACTTC; d_gene: TRBD2; j_gene: TRBJ2-7; len: 18; abundance: NA; v_gene: TRBV12-5
CDR3aa: CASSLALGEAYEQYF; CDR3nt: TGTGCCAGCAGCTTAGCGTTAGGGGAGGCATACGAGCAGTACTTC; d_gene: NA; j_gene: TRBJ2-7; len: 15; abundance: NA; v_gene: TRBV7-6
CDR3aa: CASSPVYNEQFF; CDR3nt: TGTGCCAGCTCACCAGTATACAATGAGCAGTTCTTC; d_gene: NA; j_gene: TRBJ2-1; len: 12; abundance: NA; v_gene: TRBV18
CDR3aa: CAWSVQGVGTGELFF; CDR3nt: TGTGCCTGGAGTGTACAAGGGGTTGGCACCGGGGAGCTGTTTTTT; d_gene: NA; j_gene: TRBJ2-2; len: 15; abundance: NA; v_gene: TRBV30
CDR3aa: CSVRIQRGPEDTGELFF; CDR3nt: TGCAGCGTTAGAATCCAAAGGGGGCCGGAGGACACCGGGGAGCTGTTTTTT; d_gene: TRBD1; j_gene: TRBJ2-2; len: 17; abundance: few; v_gene: TRBV29-1
CDR3aa: CASSSEDEQYF; CDR3nt: TGTGCCAGCAGCTCGGAGGACGAGCAGTACTTC; d_gene: NA; j_gene: TRBJ2-7; len: 11; abundance: NA; v_gene: TRBV7-9
CDR3aa: CASSFSGYGYTF; CDR3nt: TGTGCCAGCAGTTTTTCGGGCTATGGCTACACCTTC; d_gene: NA; j_gene: TRBJ1-2; len: 12; abundance: NA; v_gene: TRBV28
CDR3aa: CASSLAGPSNTGELFF; CDR3nt: TGTGCCAGCAGCTTAGCTGGACCTTCGAACACCGGGGAGCTGTTTTTT; d_gene: NA; j_gene: TRBJ2-2; len: 16; abundance: NA; v_gene: TRBV7-2
CDR3aa: CASDREANQPQHF; CDR3nt: TGTGCCAGCGACAGGGAGGCCAATCAGCCCCAGCATTTT; d_gene: TRBD1; j_gene: TRBJ1-5; len: 13; abundance: NA; v_gene: TRBV2
CDR3aa: CASSQETGIQYF; CDR3nt: TGCGCCAGCAGCCAAGAAACCGGCATTCAGTACTTC; d_gene: NA; j_gene: TRBJ2-4; len: 12; abundance: NA; v_gene: TRBV4-1
CDR3aa: CASSLGGTTDTQYF; CDR3nt: TGTGCCAGCAGCTTAGGCGGGACAACAGATACGCAGTATTTT; d_gene: NA; j_gene: TRBJ2-3; len: 14; abundance: NA; v_gene: TRBV7-6
CDR3aa: CASSTSGRAHEQFF; CDR3nt: TGTGCCAGCAGTACTAGCGGGAGGGCTCATGAGCAGTTCTTC; d_gene: TRBD2; j_gene: TRBJ2-1; len: 14; abundance: NA; v_gene: TRBV6-5
CDR3aa: CASRHLAGDWNEQFF; CDR3nt: TGTGCCAGCAGGCACCTAGCGGGAGATTGGAATGAGCAGTTCTTC; d_gene: TRBD2; j_gene: TRBJ2-1; len: 15; abundance: NA; v_gene: TRBV6-4
CDR3aa: CASSPGQGESYTF; CDR3nt: TGTGCCAGCAGCCCAGGACAGGGAGAAAGCTACACCTTC; d_gene: TRBD1; j_gene: TRBJ1-2; len: 13; abundance: NA; v_gene: TRBV7-6
CDR3aa: CATSTGLAGEQYF; CDR3nt: TGTGCCACCAGCACTGGACTAGCAGGCGAGCAGTACTTC; d_gene: TRBD2; j_gene: TRBJ2-7; len: 13; abundance: NA; v_gene: TRBV15
CDR3aa: CASSSRQSSYEQYF; CDR3nt: TGTGCCAGCAGCTCGAGACAGAGCTCCTACGAGCAGTACTTC; d_gene: NA; j_gene: TRBJ2-7; len: 14; abundance: once; v_gene: TRBV5-4
CDR3aa: CASSLQENYGYTF; CDR3nt: TGTGCCAGCAGCTTACAGGAGAACTATGGCTACACCTTC; d_gene: NA; j_gene: TRBJ1-2; len: 13; abundance: NA; v_gene: TRBV13
CDR3aa: CASSDNAYEQYF; CDR3nt: TGTGCCAGCAGTGATAACGCCTACGAGCAGTACTTC; d_gene: NA; j_gene: TRBJ2-7; len: 12; abundance: few; v_gene: TRBV6-1
CDR3aa: CASSLGDTKKTQYF; CDR3nt: TGTGCCAGCAGCTTAGGGGATACCAAGAAGACCCAGTACTTC; d_gene: NA; j_gene: TRBJ2-5; len: 14; abundance: NA; v_gene: TRBV11-3
CDR3aa: CVRSRDRGLQPQHF; CDR3nt: TGTGTCAGAAGCCGGGACAGGGGGCTACAGCCCCAGCATTTT; d_gene: NA; j_gene: TRBJ1-5; len: 14; abundance: NA; v_gene: TRBV7-5
CDR3aa: CASDFGGPGQGAYEQYF; CDR3nt: TGTGCCAGCGACTTCGGTGGCCCTGGACAGGGGGCCTACGAGCAGTACTTC; d_gene: TRBD1; j_gene: TRBJ2-7; len: 17; abundance: NA; v_gene: TRBV5-8
CDR3aa: CASSEASGKNGGTKNIQYF; CDR3nt: TGTGCCAGCAGTGAAGCTAGCGGGAAGAACGGGGGCACCAAAAACATTCAGTACTTC; d_gene: TRBD2; j_gene: TRBJ2-4; len: 19; abundance: NA; v_gene: TRBV2